The 22 T cell receptor beta chains below come from one sample, sequenced in a study of blood T cell repertoires in COVID-19. Method: immunoSEQ multiplex PCR; TCRdb's copy keeps in-frame clones and lacks some. The sample shows some 110,000 clones, approximately 90% of them seen only once. Sequenced: peripheral blood. The receptor source for this set is a human donor in a cohort sampled during active COVID-19.

The chain combines TRBV28 with TRBJ1-2; the match to TRBD1 covers 9 bases. Trimming cost V 2 bases and J 8 bases; bases outside gene matches: 12. CDR1 and CDR2 (germline): MDHEN, SYDVKM. This CDR3 is built from 16 residues. CDR3 sequence reads: CASSLPRRTGESGYTF. The CDR3 DNA sequence: TGTGCCAGCAGTTTACCTCGTAGGACAGGGGAGAGCGGCTACACCTTC.

This clone showed up just a few times. The V gene is TRBV19, the J gene TRBJ1-5; 12 bases map to TRBD1. The CDR3 sequence is 15 residues long. From germline, CDR1 is LNHDA and CDR2 SQIVND (reference sequence). V shed 3 bases, J shed 6 bases, and the junction held 3 bases outside the gene matches. The CDR3, as DNA: TGTGCCAGTAGTATTGGGACAGGGGGCCTTCAGCCCCAGCATTTT. This codes for CASSIGTGGLQPQHF.

CDR3 loop: CASHSQYTEAFF. The CDR3 DNA sequence: TGTGCCAGCCACAGTCAGTACACTGAAGCTTTCTTT. The rearrangement uses TRBV2 and TRBJ1-1; D gene unclear. This CDR3 is 12 amino acids long. V lost 8 bases and J 3 bases, leaving 10 bases between the germline ends. The V gene's germline CDR1 is SNHLY and CDR2 FYNNEI.

The V and J genes are TRBV27 and TRBJ1-5; 7 bases match TRBD1. The V and J ends lost 5 bases and 6 bases, in that order; junction bases with no gene match: 10. This CDR3 has 15 amino acids. The germline V gene encodes CDR1 MNHEY and CDR2 SMNVEV (reference sequence). CDR3: CASSTRQGTAQPQHF. In DNA, the CDR3 is TGTGCCAGCAGTACCAGACAGGGTACGGCTCAGCCCCAGCATTTT.

The V call is TRBV14, the J call TRBJ2-1; TRBD2 aligns across 9 bases. CDR3 size: 15 residues. The V gene's germline CDR1 is SGHDN and CDR2 FVKESK. V was clipped by 4 bases and J by 9 bases; unmatched bases: 10. This chain's CDR3 is CASSPAGLASREQFF. In DNA form, the CDR3 reads TGTGCCAGCAGCCCCGCGGGACTAGCCTCCCGTGAGCAGTTCTTC.

The chain uses TRBV7-9 and TRBJ1-5, with D possibly matching TRBD1 (6 bases). V dropped 1 base and J dropped 2 bases, with 9 bases sitting between them. CDR3 length: 15 amino acids. Germline V gene sequence: CDR1 SEHNR, CDR2 FQNEAQ (reference sequence). The CDR3 sequence is CASSLGEGGNQPQHF. The CDR3, as DNA: TGTGCCAGCAGCTTAGGGGAGGGGGGCAATCAGCCCCAGCATTTT.

The rearrangement joins TRBV30 to TRBJ2-7, with D tentatively TRBD2 (7 bases). Germline CDR1 is GTSNPN and CDR2 is SVGIG (reference sequence). The CDR3 has 13 residues. V was shortened by 1 base and J by 6 bases, with 13 bases between the two germline ends. The CDR3 region is CAWSGAGALEQYF. Written as DNA, the CDR3 is TGTGCCTGGAGTGGGGCGGGGGCCCTCGAGCAGTACTTC.

J is TRBJ2-7 and V is TRBV27; 11 nucleotides line up with TRBD2. This CDR3 comprises 16 residues. With 4 bases clipped from V and 2 bases from J, the junction kept 7 bases outside the gene matches. The V gene's germline CDR1 is MNHEY and CDR2 SMNVEV (reference sequence). This CDR3 reads CASSSPGTSGAYEQYF. In nucleotides, the CDR3 is TGTGCCAGCAGTTCTCCCGGGACTAGCGGAGCCTACGAGCAGTACTTC.

The rearrangement joins TRBV11-3 to TRBJ1-1; D uncertain. This CDR3 contains 12 residues. Germline V gene lookup returns CDR1 SGHNT and CDR2 YENEEA. V was shortened by 1 base and J by 4 bases, with 4 bases between the two germline ends. CDR3 DNA sequence: TGTGCCAGCAGCTTAGTCGGCACTGAAGCTTTCTTT. The encoded protein is CASSLVGTEAFF.

This chain joins TRBV10-2 and TRBJ2-2; TRBD1 might be the D (5 bases). There are 15 residues in the CDR3. The germline V and J ends were trimmed by 7 bases and 1 base, with 13 bases remaining between them. Germline V gives CDR1 WSHSY, CDR2 SAAADI. CDR3 amino acids: CASTPSGQNTGELFF. CDR3 in DNA: TGCGCCAGCACCCCCTCCGGACAGAACACCGGGGAGCTGTTTTTT.

The rearrangement uses TRBV3-1 (or the pseudogene TRBV3-2) and TRBJ2-5; 12 bases are shared with TRBD2. The CDR3 loop spans 19 amino acids. V shed 2 bases and J 4 bases; nucleotides not matched to a gene: 14. CDR1 is LGHDT, CDR2 YNNKEL, per germline (reference sequence). Here the CDR3 DNA reads TGTGCCAGCAGCCAACCCCAAAATCTCGGGACTAGCGGGTCAGAGACCCAGTACTTC. Residues: CASSQPQNLGTSGSETQYF.

This chain links TRBV4-2 with TRBJ2-3; weak D call: TRBD1 (6 bases). Germline V gene lookup returns CDR1 LGHNA and CDR2 YNFKEQ. This CDR3 spans 16 amino acids. The V and J ends lost 4 bases and 0 bases respectively, with 14 bases between them. CDR3 DNA: TGTGCCAGCAGCCTCATGGGACAAACCAGCACAGATACGCAGTATTTT. Its translation is CASSLMGQTSTDTQYF.

The rearrangement links TRBV6-1 to TRBJ1-5; D gene ambiguous. This CDR3 comprises 16 residues. The V and J ends lost 2 bases and 0 bases respectively, with 11 bases between them. CDR1 is MNHNS and CDR2 is SASEGT in the germline V gene. CDR3 nucleotide sequence: TGTGCCAGCAGTGAATCTTGGCGGTATAGCAATCAGCCCCAGCATTTT. The encoded protein is CASSESWRYSNQPQHF.

The J gene is TRBJ2-6, the V gene TRBV5-1, with a possible D match to TRBD1 (6 bases). CDR1 and CDR2 (germline): SGHRS, YFSETQ. The CDR3 contains 18 residues. V gave up 5 bases and J gave up 0 bases, with 18 bases separating them. CDR3 nucleotide sequence: TGCGCCAGCAGGGAGGCAGGGGTACAGGGCTCTGGGGCCAACGTCCTGACTTTC. Protein product: CASREAGVQGSGANVLTF.

This clone appeared once. The chain recombines TRBV28 with TRBJ1-4; D call uncertain. Germline assignment: CDR1 MDHEN and CDR2 SYDVKM. Between the trimmed V and J ends, which lost 3 bases and 11 bases, there was a span of 22 bases. There are 16 residues in the CDR3. CDR3 residues: CASSLGLVSGLYKLFF. The CDR3 DNA follows: TGTGCCAGCAGTTTGGGGTTGGTGAGCGGCTTGTATAAACTGTTTTTT.

This chain uses TRBV11-2 with TRBJ2-5; 8 bases are a match to TRBD2. V lost 5 bases, J lost 5 bases, and 4 bases stayed unmatched. The CDR3 has 13 amino acids. In germline, CDR1 is SGHAT, CDR2 FQNNGV. The CDR3 region has the DNA TGTGCCAGCAGCAAGACTAGCGTCGAGACCCAGTACTTC. This codes for CASSKTSVETQYF.

CDR3 DNA: TGTGCCAGCAGCCAACGCTCTAGCGCAGAAGAGACCCAGTACTTC. Translated, it gives CASSQRSSAEETQYF. The chain carries TRBV4-2 and TRBJ2-5, with D perhaps TRBD2 (6 bases). Trimming pared 2 bases from V and 3 bases from J, leaving 13 bases between. Germline lookup yields CDR1 LGHNA and CDR2 YNFKEQ. The CDR3 has 15 residues.

This sequence joins TRBV18 and TRBJ2-6; a possible D gene is TRBD2 (7 bases). V dropped 1 base and J dropped 0 bases, with 10 bases sitting between them. Germline V gene lookup returns CDR1 KGHSH and CDR2 LQKENI. This CDR3 has 17 residues. Written as DNA, the CDR3 is TGTGCCAGCTCACCACTGCGGGGGCCCTCTGGGGCCAACGTCCTGACTTTC. Translation: CASSPLRGPSGANVLTF.

The gene calls are TRBV28 and TRBJ1-5; TRBD1 is a possible D gene (6 bases). Trimming removed 7 bases at V and 2 bases at J, with 15 bases between. The CDR3 is 15 residues long. Germline V gene sequence: CDR1 MDHEN, CDR2 SYDVKM. DNA of the CDR3: TGTGCCAGCATCAAGGGGGGGATAGGCAATCAGCCCCAGCATTTT. This sequence encodes CASIKGGIGNQPQHF. Looking up the rest from reference TRBV28 and TRBJ1-5 gives the full variable domain: DVKVTQSSRYLVKRTGEKVFLECVQDMDHENMFWYRQDPGLGLRLIYFSYDVKMKEKGDIPEGYSVSREKKERFSLILESASTNQTSMYLCASIKGGIGNQPQHFGDGTRLSIL.

This clone was recorded at least ten times. The chain joins TRBV6-2 or TRBV6-3 to TRBJ2-2, with 8 bases fitting TRBD1. This CDR3 is 16 amino acids long. V shed 4 bases and J 3 bases; nucleotides not matched to a gene: 7. Germline CDR1 reads MNHEY; CDR2 reads SVGEGT. CDR3 in DNA: TGTGCCAGCAGTTCCCAGACAGGGGCCGACACCGGGGAGCTGTTTTTT. Its protein is CASSSQTGADTGELFF.

In its sample, this clone was seen once. The V and J genes are TRBV5-5 and TRBJ1-5, with 7 bases identical to TRBD1. CDR1 is SGHKS and CDR2 is YYEKEE in the germline V gene (reference sequence). Trimming took 4 bases from V and 2 from J; bases not matched to a gene: 6. This CDR3 region has 15 residues. CDR3 sequence reads: CASSRQGQGNQPQHF. The CDR3 DNA is TGTGCCAGCAGCCGACAGGGTCAGGGCAATCAGCCCCAGCATTTT.

This chain connects TRBV5-4 to TRBJ1-3; 8 bases agree with TRBD1. CDR1 SGHNT and CDR2 YYREEE come from the germline V gene (reference sequence). The V and J ends lost 4 bases and 0 bases, in that order; junction bases with no gene match: 3. The length of the CDR3 is 15 residues. The DNA of the CDR3 is TGTGCCAGCAGCGGACAGGGCCGCTCTGGAAACACCATATATTTT. Its protein is CASSGQGRSGNTIYF. Filled out from reference TRBV5-4 and TRBJ1-3, the complete variable domain reads ETGVTQSPTHLIKTRGQQVTLRCSSQSGHNTVSWYQQALGQGPQFIFQYYREEENGRGNFPPRFSGLQFPNYSSELNVNALELDDSALYLCASSGQGRSGNTIYFGEGSWLTVV.